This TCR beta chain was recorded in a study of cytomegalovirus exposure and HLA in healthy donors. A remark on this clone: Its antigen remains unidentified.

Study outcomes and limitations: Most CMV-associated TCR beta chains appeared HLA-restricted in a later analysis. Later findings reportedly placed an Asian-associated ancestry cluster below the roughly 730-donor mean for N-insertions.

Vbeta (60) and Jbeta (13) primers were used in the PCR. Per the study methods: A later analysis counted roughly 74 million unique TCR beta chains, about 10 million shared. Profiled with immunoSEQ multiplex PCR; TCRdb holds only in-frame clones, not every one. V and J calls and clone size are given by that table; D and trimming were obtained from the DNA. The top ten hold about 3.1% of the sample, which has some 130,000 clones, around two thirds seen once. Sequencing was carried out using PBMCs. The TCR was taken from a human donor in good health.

Here the CDR3 DNA reads TGTGCCAGCAGTCTAACAGGGGGCTGGAACACTGAAGCTTTCTTT. Translation gives CASSLTGGWNTEAFF. The chain couples TRBV27 to TRBJ1-1, with 9 bases fitting TRBD1. The germline CDR1 and CDR2 sequences are MNHEY and SMNVEV (reference sequence). The CDR3 extends over 15 amino acids. After removal of 5 bases from V and 1 base from J, the junction contained 5 bases not matched to a gene.